These 9 T cell receptor beta chains were sequenced from one sample in a study of blood T cell repertoires in COVID-19. Profiling relied on immunoSEQ multiplex PCR, and the TCRdb table lists in-frame clones only, not all of them. The sample has 170,000 or so clones; around nine tenths are singletons. Sequences were obtained from peripheral blood. The receptors shown here come from a man aged 45-65 years with acute or convalescent COVID-19.

V and J are TRBV28 and TRBJ1-1; D ambiguous. The CDR3 loop spans 13 amino acids. Trimming shortened V by 5 bases and J by 1 base, and 8 bases separated the two germline ends. Per germline, CDR1 MDHEN and CDR2 SYDVKM. CDR3 in DNA: TGTGCCAGCAGTGAACGAGCGAACACTGAAGCTTTCTTT. This sequence encodes CASSERANTEAFF.

This chain uses TRBV6-5 with TRBJ2-1; maybe TRBD1 (6 bases). Germline V gene sequence: CDR1 MNHEY, CDR2 SVGAGI. This CDR3 spans 15 amino acids. Trimming took 6 bases from V and 4 from J, leaving 16 bases between them. CDR3 sequence: CASRTPGQEYNEQFF. CDR3 DNA sequence: TGTGCCAGCAGGACTCCGGGACAAGAGTACAATGAGCAGTTCTTC.

This clone was seen a handful of times. The chain uses TRBV6-2 or TRBV6-3 and TRBJ1-5; TRBD1 aligns across 9 bases. This CDR3 is built from 16 residues. The J segment lost 0 bases and the V segment lost 5 bases, leaving 5 bases of the junction unmatched. Germline V lookup: CDR1 MNHEY, CDR2 SVGEGT. The CDR3 sequence is CASSNYRGLSNQPQHF. The CDR3, as DNA: TGTGCCAGCAGTAACTACAGGGGGCTTAGCAATCAGCCCCAGCATTTT.

The chain has TRBV19 and TRBJ1-1, with TRBD1 identical over 8 bases. Germline CDR1 LNHDA, CDR2 SQIVND (reference sequence). With V trimmed by 0 bases and J by 2 bases, 5 bases remained unmatched. The CDR3 has 16 amino acids. CDR3 bases: TGTGCCAGTAGTATAGAGTCGACAGGGGTTAACACTGAAGCTTTCTTT. Amino acids: CASSIESTGVNTEAFF.

This sequence joins TRBV5-1 and TRBJ2-2; possible D gene TRBD2, 6 bases. The CDR3 covers 17 residues. Trimming removed 4 bases from V and 2 bases from J, with 18 bases in between. In germline, CDR1 is SGHRS, CDR2 YFSETQ. CDR3 loop: CASSVGPAGSNTGELFF. The CDR3 DNA follows: TGCGCCAGCAGCGTGGGCCCCGCCGGGAGCAACACCGGGGAGCTGTTTTTT.

CDR3 nucleotides: TGTGCCAGCAGCCAAGGGGCAGCCAAAAACATTCAGTACTTC. This sequence encodes CASSQGAAKNIQYF. The chain has TRBV3-1 (or the pseudogene TRBV3-2) and TRBJ2-4; D ambiguous. In germline, CDR1 is LGHDT, CDR2 YNNKEL (reference sequence). This CDR3 has 14 amino acids. With 1 base removed from V and 0 bases from J, the gap between germline ends came to 4 bases.

The table lists this clone with a count of one. This chain joins TRBV5-1 and TRBJ2-1; TRBD1 is a possible D gene (5 bases). This CDR3 is 13 amino acids long. The germline V gene has CDR1 SGHRS and CDR2 YFSETQ. V was pared by 4 bases and J by 15 bases, with 20 bases between. The CDR3 bases are TGCGCCAGCAGCCCCAGGGCAGCCCCCAGGTGGTTCTTC. It is translated as CASSPRAAPRWFF.

The chain couples TRBV9 to TRBJ2-2; 7 positions agree with TRBD1. The CDR3 length is 17 residues. The trim removed 1 base at V and 5 bases at J, leaving 11 bases unmatched. The germline V gene has CDR1 SGDLS and CDR2 YYNGEE. In DNA, the CDR3 is TGTGCCAGCAGCGTATATTATCGACAGGGTGGGACCGGGGAGCTGTTTTTT. Encoded protein: CASSVYYRQGGTGELFF.

The chain carries TRBV14 and TRBJ2-7; 9 bases are shared with TRBD1. Germline values: CDR1 SGHDN, CDR2 FVKESK. The length of the CDR3 is 14 residues. With 4 bases clipped from V and 2 bases from J, the junction kept 3 bases outside the gene matches. This CDR3 is CASSLRQGAYEQYF. In DNA, the CDR3 is TGTGCCAGCAGCCTCAGACAGGGGGCCTACGAGCAGTACTTC.